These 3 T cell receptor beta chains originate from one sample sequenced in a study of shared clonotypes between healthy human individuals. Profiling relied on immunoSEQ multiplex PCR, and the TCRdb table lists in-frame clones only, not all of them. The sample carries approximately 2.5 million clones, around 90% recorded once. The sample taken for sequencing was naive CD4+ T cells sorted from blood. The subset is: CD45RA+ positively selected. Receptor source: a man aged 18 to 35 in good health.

CDR3: CASNVPILSGEQYF. CDR3 DNA sequence: TGTGCCAGCAACGTACCTATTCTCTCGGGGGAGCAGTACTTC. The chain combines TRBV2 with TRBJ2-5; possibly TRBD2 for D (6 bases). Per the germline V gene, CDR1 is SNHLY and CDR2 is FYNNEI. CDR3 size: 14 residues. V lost 7 bases to trimming and J lost 11 bases, with 23 bases between them.

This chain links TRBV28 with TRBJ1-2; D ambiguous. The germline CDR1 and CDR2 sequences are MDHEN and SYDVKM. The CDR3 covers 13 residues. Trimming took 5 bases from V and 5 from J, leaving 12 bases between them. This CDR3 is CASSLAVRYGYTF. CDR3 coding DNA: TGTGCCAGCAGTCTGGCAGTTCGGTATGGCTACACCTTC.

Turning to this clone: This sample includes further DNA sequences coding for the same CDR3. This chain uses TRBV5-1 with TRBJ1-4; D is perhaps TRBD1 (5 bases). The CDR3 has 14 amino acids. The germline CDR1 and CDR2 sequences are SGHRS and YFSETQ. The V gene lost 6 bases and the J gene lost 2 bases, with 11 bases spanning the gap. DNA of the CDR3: TGCGCCAGCACCCGGGGGGGGACTAATGAAAAACTGTTTTTT. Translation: CASTRGGTNEKLFF.